These T cell receptor beta chains were read from a single sample in a study of T cells in localized non-small cell lung cancer. This table comes from immunoSEQ multiplex PCR, and its TCRdb copy is limited to in-frame clones, with some not included. This sample has tens of thousands of clones, with around 86% found just once. This specimen consisted of PBMCs, obtained before any cancer treatment. The receptors originated from a female donor with stage II lung adenocarcinoma. CDR3s include the opening cysteine and the closing phenylalanine or tryptophan. A D gene is named only where the DNA matches it firmly. Size values are once, few and many counts, or a class for expanded clones, and some rows have none.

D	V	J	size	DNA	CDR3
-	TRBV7-2	TRBJ1-5	-	TGTGCCAGCAGCCCGAGGTATAGCAATCAGCCCCAGCATTTT	CASSPRYSNQPQHF
-	TRBV5-6	TRBJ1-5	-	TGTGCCAGCAGCTTGGGGGGTGGGCAGCCCCAGCATTTT	CASSLGGGQPQHF
-	TRBV5-6	TRBJ1-1	-	TGTGCCAGCAGCTTGAGACAGTTGAACACTGAAGCTTTCTTT	CASSLRQLNTEAFF
-	TRBV10-3	TRBJ1-1	-	TGTGCCATCAGTGAGTCGGTGGTGAACACTGAAGCTTTCTTT	CAISESVVNTEAFF
TRBD1	TRBV5-1	TRBJ1-2	-	TGCGCCAGCAGCTTTCCGGGACAGGTCTATGGCTACACCTTC	CASSFPGQVYGYTF
-	TRBV7-9	TRBJ1-4	few	TGTGCCAGCAGCCGCAGACAGGAGCATAATGAAAAACTGTTTTTT	CASSRRQEHNEKLFF
-	TRBV5-5	TRBJ2-7	many	TGTGCCAGCAGCTTTGGGAGCTCCTACGAGCAGTACTTC	CASSFGSSYEQYF
TRBD2	TRBV20-1	TRBJ2-7	-	TGCAGTCCAGCGGGGTCCTACGAGCAGTACTTC	CSPAGSYEQYF
-	TRBV21-1	TRBJ1-2	-	TGTGCCAGCAGCAAGACGGGGGTGGACTATGGCTACACCTTC	CASSKTGVDYGYTF
-	TRBV10-3	TRBJ1-1	-	TGTGCCATCAGTGAGTTGGAGGGGGGCACTGAAGCTTTCTTT	CAISELEGGTEAFF
TRBD1	TRBV9	TRBJ1-1	-	TGTGCCAGCAGCGTAGACTACTTGGGGGACAGGGGGGTACGGACTGAAGCTTTCTTT	CASSVDYLGDRGVRTEAFF
TRBD2	TRBV11-3	TRBJ2-7	-	TGTGCCAGCAGTCCCGGGACTAGCGGGAACCACACCTACGAGCAGTACTTC	CASSPGTSGNHTYEQYF
-	TRBV19	TRBJ1-1	-	TGTGCCAGTAGTCATCGGGACGGTACGAGTGAAGCTTTCTTT	CASSHRDGTSEAFF
-	TRBV5-6	TRBJ2-7	-	TGTGCCAGCAGCTCGACTTCCTACGAGCAGTACTTC	CASSSTSYEQYF
-	TRBV19	TRBJ2-1	few	TGTGCCAGTCGCTACTCCCAGGGACCCTACAATGAGCAGTTCTTC	CASRYSQGPYNEQFF
-	TRBV27	TRBJ1-2	-	TGTGCCAGCAGTTTCAAACAGGGATGGGACTATGGCTACACCTTC	CASSFKQGWDYGYTF
TRBD1	TRBV7-9	TRBJ1-2	-	TGTGCCAGCAGCTACCGGGACAGTACCTCTGGCTACACCTTC	CASSYRDSTSGYTF
TRBD1	TRBV27	TRBJ1-5	-	TGTACCGCGGGGACAGCTAATCAGCCCCAGCATTTT	CTAGTANQPQHF
-	TRBV6-1	TRBJ2-3	-	TGTGCCAGCAGTACCACATCAGGGACAGATACGCAGTATTTT	CASSTTSGTDTQYF
TRBD2	TRBV30	TRBJ2-2	-	TGTGCCTGTCTCCTCCTGGGACTAGGGAACACCGGGGAGCTGTTTTTT	CACLLLGLGNTGELFF
-	TRBV5-1	TRBJ1-3	-	TGCGCCAGCAGCTGGGGAGGTGGTAACAGGGAAGGAGCTGGAAACACCATATATTTT	CASSWGGGNREGAGNTIYF
TRBD1	TRBV30	TRBJ1-1	-	TGTGCCAGCAGGGGGCTAAGAGAGGCTTTCTTT	CASRGLREAFF
-	TRBV6-1	TRBJ1-1	-	TGTGCCAGCAGTCTGAACACCGTCCGGGCTTTCTTT	CASSLNTVRAFF
-	TRBV5-1	TRBJ2-1	-	TGCGCCAGCAGCTTGGCTCTAGATTACAATGAGCAGTTCTTC	CASSLALDYNEQFF
TRBD1	TRBV6-5	TRBJ1-3	-	TGTGCCAGCGGACTGGGACAGCGAAACACCATATATTTT	CASGLGQRNTIYF
-	TRBV7-2	TRBJ2-7	-	TGTGCCAGCAGCCCGCAAAGGAGCTCCTACGAGCAGTACTTC	CASSPQRSSYEQYF
-	TRBV18	TRBJ2-2	-	TGTGCCAGCTCACGGGGGACCCAAGGCGGGGAGCTGTTTTTT	CASSRGTQGGELFF
-	TRBV7-9	TRBJ2-5	-	TGTGCCAGCAGCCTGGGACTGATTGAGACCCAGTACTTC	CASSLGLIETQYF
-	TRBV5-1	TRBJ2-2	-	TGCGCCAGCAGCCCAGGGGGGGATACCGGGGAGCTGTTTTTT	CASSPGGDTGELFF
-	TRBV18	TRBJ2-3	-	TGTGCCAGCTCTGAGGGATACGCAGATACGCAGTATTTT	CASSEGYADTQYF
-	TRBV19	TRBJ1-5	-	TGTGCCAGTACCACACAGGGAGTTTATAGCAATCAGCCCCAGCATTTT	CASTTQGVYSNQPQHF
-	TRBV4-1	TRBJ2-7	once	TGCGCCAGCAGCCAAGATCCGACCTACGAGCAGTACTTC	CASSQDPTYEQYF
TRBD2	TRBV7-9	TRBJ2-5	-	TGTGCCAGCAGTCCGGAGGCCCAGCGGGGGCCGCAAGAGACCCAGTACTTC	CASSPEAQRGPQETQYF
-	TRBV19	TRBJ1-2	-	TGTGCCAGTACCCAGGGACGGGATGGCTACACCTTC	CASTQGRDGYTF
-	TRBV6-6	TRBJ2-1	-	TGTGCCAGCAGTTATCCTAACTCCAAGGAGCAGTTCTTC	CASSYPNSKEQFF
-	TRBV6-4	TRBJ2-2	-	TGTGCCAGCAGTGACGGGGACACCGGGGAGCTGTTTTTT	CASSDGDTGELFF
-	TRBV30	TRBJ1-2	-	TGTGCCTGGACCAGAGGCGGACTCCTGGGGGGCTACACCTTC	CAWTRGGLLGGYTF
-	TRBV6-6	TRBJ2-7	-	TGTGCCAGCAGAGAAAGAAGTTCCAGCTCCTACGAGCAGTACTTC	CASRERSSSSYEQYF
TRBD1	TRBV18	TRBJ1-5	-	TGTGCCAGCTCACCGTATAGGGGGCCGGGCAATCAGCCCCAGCATTTT	CASSPYRGPGNQPQHF
-	TRBV5-5	TRBJ1-2	-	TGTGCCAGCAGCTTGAAGGGGGACTATGGCTACACCTTC	CASSLKGDYGYTF
-	TRBV4-1	TRBJ1-2	-	TGCGCCAGCAGCCAGGGGGAGGGCTATGGCTACACCTTC	CASSQGEGYGYTF
-	TRBV30	TRBJ2-2	-	TGTGCCTGGGGGAGCGGACCCGCGAACACCGGGGAGCTGTTTTTT	CAWGSGPANTGELFF
TRBD1	TRBV19	TRBJ1-2	-	TGTGCCAGTACCCCGGTCGGGGACAGGAGATACCTTAACTATGGCTACACCTTC	CASTPVGDRRYLNYGYTF
-	TRBV5-6	TRBJ2-5	once	TGTGCCAGCAGCCGAACAGGGGGGGTTAATATAGAGACCCAGTACTTC	CASSRTGGVNIETQYF
-	TRBV5-1	TRBJ2-3	-	TGCGCCAGCAGCTTGGTTCGGGAGAGGACAGATACGCAGTATTTT	CASSLVRERTDTQYF